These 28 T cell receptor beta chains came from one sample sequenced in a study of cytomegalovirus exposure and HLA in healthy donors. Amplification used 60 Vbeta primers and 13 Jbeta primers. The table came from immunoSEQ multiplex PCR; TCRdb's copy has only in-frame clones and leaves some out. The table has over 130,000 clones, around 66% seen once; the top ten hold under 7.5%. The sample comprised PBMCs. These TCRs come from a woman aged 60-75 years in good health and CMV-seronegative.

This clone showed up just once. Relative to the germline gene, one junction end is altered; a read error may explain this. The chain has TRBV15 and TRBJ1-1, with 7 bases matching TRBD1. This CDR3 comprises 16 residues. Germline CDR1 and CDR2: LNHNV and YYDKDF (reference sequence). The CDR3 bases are TGTGCCATCAGCAGAGGTCGGGACAGAGGACAAGGTGAAGCTTTCTTT. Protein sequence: CAISRGRDRGQGEAFF.

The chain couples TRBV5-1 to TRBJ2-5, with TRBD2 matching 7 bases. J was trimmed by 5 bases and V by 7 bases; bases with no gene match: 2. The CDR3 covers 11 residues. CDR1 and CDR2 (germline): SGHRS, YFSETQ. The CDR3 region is CASAGGETQYF. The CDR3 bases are TGCGCCAGCGCCGGGGGGGAGACCCAGTACTTC.

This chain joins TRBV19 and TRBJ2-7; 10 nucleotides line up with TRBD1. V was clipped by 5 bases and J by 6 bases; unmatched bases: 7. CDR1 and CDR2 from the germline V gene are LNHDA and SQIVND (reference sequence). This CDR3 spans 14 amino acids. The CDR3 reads CASSLGQGVFEQYF. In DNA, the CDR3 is TGTGCCAGTAGTCTCGGACAGGGGGTTTTCGAGCAGTACTTC.

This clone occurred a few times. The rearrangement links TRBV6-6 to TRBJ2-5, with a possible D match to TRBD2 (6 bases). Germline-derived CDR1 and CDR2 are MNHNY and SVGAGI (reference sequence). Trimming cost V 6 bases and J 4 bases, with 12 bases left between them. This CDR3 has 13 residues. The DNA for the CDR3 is TGTGCCAGCAGGCAGCACGGGGGAGAGACCCAGTACTTC. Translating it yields CASRQHGGETQYF.

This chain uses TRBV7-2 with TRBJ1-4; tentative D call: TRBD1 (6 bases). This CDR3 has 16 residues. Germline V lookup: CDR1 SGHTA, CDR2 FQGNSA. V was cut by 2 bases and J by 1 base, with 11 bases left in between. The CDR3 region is CASSLQGGGTNEKLFF. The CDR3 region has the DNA TGTGCCAGCAGCTTACAAGGGGGGGGAACTAATGAAAAACTGTTTTTT.

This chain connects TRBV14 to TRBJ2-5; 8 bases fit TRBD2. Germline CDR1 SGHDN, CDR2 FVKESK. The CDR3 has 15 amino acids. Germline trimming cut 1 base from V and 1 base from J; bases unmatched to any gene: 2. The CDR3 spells CASSQVAGIQETQYF. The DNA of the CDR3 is TGTGCCAGCAGCCAAGTAGCGGGGATCCAAGAGACCCAGTACTTC.

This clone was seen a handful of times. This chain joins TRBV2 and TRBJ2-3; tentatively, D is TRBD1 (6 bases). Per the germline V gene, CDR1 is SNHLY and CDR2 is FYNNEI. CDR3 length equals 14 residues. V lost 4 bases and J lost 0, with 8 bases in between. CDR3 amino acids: CASSAGASTDTQYF. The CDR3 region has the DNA TGTGCCAGCAGTGCAGGGGCGAGCACAGATACGCAGTATTTT. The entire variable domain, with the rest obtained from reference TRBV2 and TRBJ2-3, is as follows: EPEVTQTPSHQVTQMGQEVILRCVPISNHLYFYWYRQILGQKVEFLVSFYNNEISEKSEIFDDQFSVERPDGSNFTLKIRSTKLEDSAMYFCASSAGASTDTQYFGPGTRLTVL.

Written as DNA, the CDR3 is TGTGCCAGCAGCTCAGCCGGGACAGGGGTTGAGACCCAGTACTTC. As protein: CASSSAGTGVETQYF. The rearrangement uses TRBV5-4 and TRBJ2-5, with 10 bases aligning to TRBD1. Losses at the gene ends were 3 bases for V and 5 bases for J; bases not matched to a gene: 7. The CDR3 extends over 15 amino acids. Per germline, CDR1 SGHNT and CDR2 YYREEE (reference sequence).

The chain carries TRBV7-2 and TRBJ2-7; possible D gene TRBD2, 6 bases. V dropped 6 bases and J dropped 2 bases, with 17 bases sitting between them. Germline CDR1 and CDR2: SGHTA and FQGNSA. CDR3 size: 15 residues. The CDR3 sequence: CASRPSAGPAYEQYF. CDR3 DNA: TGTGCCAGCAGACCTTCGGCGGGGCCCGCCTACGAGCAGTACTTC.

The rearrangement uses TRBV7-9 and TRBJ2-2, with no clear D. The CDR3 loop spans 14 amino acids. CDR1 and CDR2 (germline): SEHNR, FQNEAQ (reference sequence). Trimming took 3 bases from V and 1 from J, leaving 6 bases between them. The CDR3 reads CASSFRVNTGELFF. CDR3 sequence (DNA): TGTGCCAGCAGCTTCCGGGTGAACACCGGGGAGCTGTTTTTT.

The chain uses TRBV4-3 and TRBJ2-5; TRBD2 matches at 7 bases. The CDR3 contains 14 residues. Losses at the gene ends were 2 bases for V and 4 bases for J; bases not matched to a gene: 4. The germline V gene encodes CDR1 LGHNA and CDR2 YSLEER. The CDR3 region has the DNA TGCGCCAGCAGCCAACTAGCGGATGGAGAGACCCAGTACTTC. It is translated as CASSQLADGETQYF.

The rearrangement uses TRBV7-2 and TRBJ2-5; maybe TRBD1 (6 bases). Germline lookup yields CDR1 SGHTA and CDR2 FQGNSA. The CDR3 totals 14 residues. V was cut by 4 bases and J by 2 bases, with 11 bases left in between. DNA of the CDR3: TGTGCCAGCAGCTCTCAGGGGATGCAAGAGACCCAGTACTTC. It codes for CASSSQGMQETQYF.

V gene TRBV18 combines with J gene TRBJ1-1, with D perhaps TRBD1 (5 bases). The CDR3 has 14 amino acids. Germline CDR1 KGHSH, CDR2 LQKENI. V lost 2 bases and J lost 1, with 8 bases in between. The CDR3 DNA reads TGTGCCAGCTCACCAACCAGGGCGAACACTGAAGCTTTCTTT. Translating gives CASSPTRANTEAFF.

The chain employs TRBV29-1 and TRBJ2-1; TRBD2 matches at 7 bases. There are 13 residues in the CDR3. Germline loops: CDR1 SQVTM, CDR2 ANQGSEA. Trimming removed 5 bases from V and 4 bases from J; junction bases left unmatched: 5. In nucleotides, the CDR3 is TGCAGCGTTTCTCCAGCGGGGTACAATGAGCAGTTCTTC. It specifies CSVSPAGYNEQFF.

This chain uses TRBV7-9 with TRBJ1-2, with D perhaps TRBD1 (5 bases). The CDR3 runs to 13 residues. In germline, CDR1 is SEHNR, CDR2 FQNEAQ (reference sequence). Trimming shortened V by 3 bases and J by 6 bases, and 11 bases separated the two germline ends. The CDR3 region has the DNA TGTGCCAGCAGCTTCGGGGGTCGGGATGGCTACACCTTC. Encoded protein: CASSFGGRDGYTF.

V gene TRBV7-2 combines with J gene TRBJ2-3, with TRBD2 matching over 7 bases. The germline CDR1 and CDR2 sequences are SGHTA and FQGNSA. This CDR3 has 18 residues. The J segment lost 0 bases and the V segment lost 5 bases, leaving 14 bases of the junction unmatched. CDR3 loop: CASSLLTSRPTSTDTQYF. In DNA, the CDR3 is TGTGCCAGCAGCCTCCTGACTAGCAGGCCTACTAGCACAGATACGCAGTATTTT.

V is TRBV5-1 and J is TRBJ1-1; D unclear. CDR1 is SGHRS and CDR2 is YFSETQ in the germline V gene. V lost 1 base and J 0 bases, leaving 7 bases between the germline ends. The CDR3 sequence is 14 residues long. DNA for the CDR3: TGCGCCAGCAGCTTGAACGGGTTGAACACTGAAGCTTTCTTT. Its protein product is CASSLNGLNTEAFF. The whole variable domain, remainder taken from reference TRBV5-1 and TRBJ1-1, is KAGVTQTPRYLIKTRGQQVTLSCSPISGHRSVSWYQQTPGQGLQFLFEYFSETQRNKGNFPGRFSGRQFSNSRSEMNVSTLELGDSALYLCASSLNGLNTEAFFGQGTRLTVV.

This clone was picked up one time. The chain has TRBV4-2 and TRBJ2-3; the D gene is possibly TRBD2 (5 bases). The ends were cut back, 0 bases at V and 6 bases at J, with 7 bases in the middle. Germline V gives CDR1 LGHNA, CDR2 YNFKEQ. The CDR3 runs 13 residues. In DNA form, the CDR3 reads TGTGCCAGCAGCCAAGAAACGGGGGATACGCAGTATTTT. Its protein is CASSQETGDTQYF.

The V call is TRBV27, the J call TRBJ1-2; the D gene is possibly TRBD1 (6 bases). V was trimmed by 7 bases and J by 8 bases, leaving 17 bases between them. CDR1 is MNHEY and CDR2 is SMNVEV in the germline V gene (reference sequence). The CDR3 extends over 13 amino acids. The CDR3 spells CASKRAGVQGYTF. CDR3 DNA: TGTGCCAGCAAACGCGCAGGGGTCCAAGGCTACACCTTC.

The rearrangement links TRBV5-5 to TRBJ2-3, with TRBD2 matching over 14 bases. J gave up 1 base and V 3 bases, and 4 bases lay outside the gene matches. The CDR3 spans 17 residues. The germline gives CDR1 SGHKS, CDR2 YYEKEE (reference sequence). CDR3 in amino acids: CASSWTSGGPGTDTQYF. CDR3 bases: TGTGCCAGCAGCTGGACTAGCGGGGGGCCGGGCACAGATACGCAGTATTTT.

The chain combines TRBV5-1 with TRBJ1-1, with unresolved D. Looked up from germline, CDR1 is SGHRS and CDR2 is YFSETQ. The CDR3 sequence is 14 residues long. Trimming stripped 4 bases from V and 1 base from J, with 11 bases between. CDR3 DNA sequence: TGCGCCAGCAGCCGAGGACTCGGGAACACTGAAGCTTTCTTT. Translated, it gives CASSRGLGNTEAFF.

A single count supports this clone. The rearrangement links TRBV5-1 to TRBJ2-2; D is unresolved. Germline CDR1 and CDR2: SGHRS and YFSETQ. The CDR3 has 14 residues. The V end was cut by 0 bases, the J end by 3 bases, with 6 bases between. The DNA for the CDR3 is TGCGCCAGCAGCTTGGCGGCGGACACCGGGGAGCTGTTTTTT. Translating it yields CASSLAADTGELFF.

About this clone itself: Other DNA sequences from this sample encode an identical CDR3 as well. Here the CDR3 reads CASSLALAGGNEQFF. The CDR3 nucleotides read TGCGCCAGCAGCTTGGCCCTAGCGGGAGGGAATGAGCAGTTCTTC. J is TRBJ2-1 and V is TRBV5-1, with TRBD2 matching 12 bases. This CDR3 comprises 15 residues. Germline V gene sequence: CDR1 SGHRS, CDR2 YFSETQ. J lost 7 bases, V lost 0 bases, and 2 bases had no gene match.

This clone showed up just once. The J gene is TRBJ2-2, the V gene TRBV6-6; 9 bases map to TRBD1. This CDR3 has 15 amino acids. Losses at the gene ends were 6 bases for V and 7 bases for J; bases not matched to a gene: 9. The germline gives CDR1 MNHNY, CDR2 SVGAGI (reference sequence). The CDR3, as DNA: TGTGCCAGCAGCTCCACAGGGGGCGCGGGCGGGGAGCTGTTTTTT. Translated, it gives CASSSTGGAGGELFF.

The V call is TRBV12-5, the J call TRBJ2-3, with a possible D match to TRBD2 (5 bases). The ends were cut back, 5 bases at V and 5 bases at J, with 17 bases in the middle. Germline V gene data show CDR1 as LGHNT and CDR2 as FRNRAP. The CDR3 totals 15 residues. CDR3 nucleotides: TGTGCTAGTGGTGTACGCGGCCCGGGAAGAGATACGCAGTATTTT. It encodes CASGVRGPGRDTQYF.

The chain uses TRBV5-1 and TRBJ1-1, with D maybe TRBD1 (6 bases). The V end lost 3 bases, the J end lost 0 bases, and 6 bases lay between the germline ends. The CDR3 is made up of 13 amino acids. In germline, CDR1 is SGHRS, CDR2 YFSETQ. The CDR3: CASSWGLNTEAFF. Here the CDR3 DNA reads TGCGCCAGCAGCTGGGGGCTGAACACTGAAGCTTTCTTT.

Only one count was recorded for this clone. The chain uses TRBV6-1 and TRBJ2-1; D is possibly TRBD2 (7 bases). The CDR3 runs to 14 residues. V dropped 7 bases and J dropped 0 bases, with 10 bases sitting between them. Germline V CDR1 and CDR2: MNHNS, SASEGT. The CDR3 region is CASTRGGSYNEQFF. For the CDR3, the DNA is TGTGCCAGCACAAGGGGGGGCTCCTACAATGAGCAGTTCTTC.

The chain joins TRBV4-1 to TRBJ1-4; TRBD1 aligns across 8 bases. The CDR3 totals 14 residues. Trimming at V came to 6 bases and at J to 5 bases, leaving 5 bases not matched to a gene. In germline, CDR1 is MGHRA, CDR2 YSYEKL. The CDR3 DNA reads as TGCGCCAGCAGTGACTGGACAGGGAATGAAAAACTGTTTTTT. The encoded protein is CASSDWTGNEKLFF.